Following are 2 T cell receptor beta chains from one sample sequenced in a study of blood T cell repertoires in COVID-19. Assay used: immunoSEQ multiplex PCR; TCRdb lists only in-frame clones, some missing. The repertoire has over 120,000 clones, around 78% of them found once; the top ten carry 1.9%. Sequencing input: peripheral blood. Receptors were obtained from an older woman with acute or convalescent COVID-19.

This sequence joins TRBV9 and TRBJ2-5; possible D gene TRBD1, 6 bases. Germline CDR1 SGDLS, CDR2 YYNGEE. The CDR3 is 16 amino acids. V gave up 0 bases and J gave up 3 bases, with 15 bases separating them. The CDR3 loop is CASSVDNRAGEETQYF. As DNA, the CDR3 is TGTGCCAGCAGCGTAGACAACAGGGCAGGGGAAGAGACCCAGTACTTC. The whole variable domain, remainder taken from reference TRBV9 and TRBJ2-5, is DSGVTQTPKHLITATGQRVTLRCSPRSGDLSVYWYQQSLDQGLQFLIQYYNGEERAKGNILERFSAQQFPDLHSELNLSSLELGDSALYFCASSVDNRAGEETQYFGPGTRLLVL.

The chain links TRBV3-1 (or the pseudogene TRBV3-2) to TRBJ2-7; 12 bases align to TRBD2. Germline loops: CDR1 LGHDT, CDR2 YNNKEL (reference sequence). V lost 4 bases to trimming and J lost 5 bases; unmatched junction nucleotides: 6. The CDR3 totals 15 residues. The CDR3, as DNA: TGTGCCAGCAGCCTGACTAGCGGGAGAGTCCACGAGCAGTACTTC. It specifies CASSLTSGRVHEQYF.